This T cell receptor (beta chain) was captured by sequencing in a study of blood T cell repertoires in COVID-19. Study in general: Both acute and convalescent COVID-19 samples were obtained from the United States, Italy and Spain. Sample material is recorded as cDNA or gDNA derived from T cells, B-cell-depleted T cells, or PBMCs.

Source study methods: Scientists estimated how many nucleated cells there were by amplifying reference gene primers. Clones were read by immunoSEQ multiplex PCR, and TCRdb kept only the in-frame ones, dropping some. Clonal size and the V and J genes are those of that table, whereas D and trimming came from the DNA. The sample includes about 150,000 clones, around 87% seen only once; the top ten take roughly two fifths. The receptor comes from a man aged 45-65 years who had recovered from COVID-19. Sequencing was performed on peripheral blood.

The CDR3 loop reads CASSNGGATNEKLFF. The CDR3 region has the DNA TGTGCCAGCAGCAACGGGGGGGCAACTAATGAAAAACTGTTTTTT. V is TRBV6-5 and J is TRBJ1-4, with a weak D call TRBD1 (5 bases). The V and J ends lost 6 bases and 0 bases respectively, with 11 bases between them. The germline gives CDR1 MNHEY, CDR2 SVGAGI. This CDR3 is built from 15 residues.